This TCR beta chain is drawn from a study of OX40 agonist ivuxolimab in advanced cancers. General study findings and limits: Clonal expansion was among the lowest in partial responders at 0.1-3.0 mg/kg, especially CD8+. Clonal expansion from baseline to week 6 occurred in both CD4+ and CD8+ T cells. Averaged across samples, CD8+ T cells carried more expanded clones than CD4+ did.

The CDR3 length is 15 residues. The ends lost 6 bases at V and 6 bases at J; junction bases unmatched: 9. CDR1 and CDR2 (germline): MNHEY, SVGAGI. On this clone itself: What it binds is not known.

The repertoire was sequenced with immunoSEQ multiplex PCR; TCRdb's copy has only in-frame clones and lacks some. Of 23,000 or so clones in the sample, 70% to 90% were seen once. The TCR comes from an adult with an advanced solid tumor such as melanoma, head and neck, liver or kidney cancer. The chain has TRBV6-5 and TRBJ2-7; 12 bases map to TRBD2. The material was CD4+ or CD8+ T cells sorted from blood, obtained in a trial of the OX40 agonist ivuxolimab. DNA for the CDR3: TGTGCCAGCAGGCCCCGACTAGCGGGAGTTCTCGAGCAGTACTTC. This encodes CASRPRLAGVLEQYF.